This TCR beta chain originates from a study of graft-versus-host responses after intestinal transplantation. Study in general: Induction using anti-thymocyte globulin, followed by tacrolimus and steroids for two to three years, was given to all recipients.

Regarding this clone: No antigen is known for it.

Produced via immunoSEQ multiplex PCR; TCRdb's table is partial and in-frame only. This table has under 90,000 clones, around 89% appearing once. Germline CDR1 SGHAT, CDR2 FQNNGV. The length of the CDR3 is 17 residues. Trimming left V 2 bases short and J 2 bases short, with 17 bases between. V gene TRBV11-2 combines with J gene TRBJ2-3; D possibly corresponds to TRBD2 (7 bases). The material sequenced was unstimulated CD8+ T cells sorted from spleen or lymph node cells, taken before transplant. The clonotype was recovered from a human donor who was the organ donor for an intestinal transplant. CDR3 DNA: TGTGCCAGCAGCTTATCGACGGAGGGGGGGGCCACAGATACGCAGTATTTT. It translates to CASSLSTEGGATDTQYF.